Below, one T cell receptor (beta chain) is given with its context. What it binds is unknown. The CDR3 consists of 14 residues. Losses at the gene ends were 8 bases for V and 4 bases for J; bases not matched to a gene: 7. Germline V lookup: CDR1 ENHRY, CDR2 SYGVKD. The treatment: oral pan-JAK inhibitor, 5-10 mg twice daily. These data are taken from a study of CD8+ T cells in alopecia areata. Study-wide context: Tofacitinib administration to treated patients was oral, at 5 to 10 mg twice daily. General study findings and limits: Many expanded lesional clones persisted during tofacitinib (in both scalp and blood).

Sequencing templates came from extracted RNA that was reverse transcribed into cDNA. Using immunoSEQ multiplex PCR, the repertoire was profiled, and TCRdb retains in-frame clones only, with some absent. The table shows 110,000 or so clones, with less than 60% occurring only once. This sequence was found in a human donor with alopecia areata. The gene calls are TRBV10-3 and TRBJ2-3, with 9 bases aligning to TRBD2. The specimen comprised CD4+ T cells sorted from blood, sampled at week 24, from a patient treated with tofacitinib. CDR3 in amino acids: CAISGTSISDTQYF. DNA of the CDR3: TGTGCCATCTCCGGGACTAGCATATCAGATACGCAGTATTTT.